This is a list of T cell receptor beta chains from one sample in a study of blood T cell repertoires in COVID-19. TCRdb's table, derived via immunoSEQ multiplex PCR, lists solely in-frame clones and lacks some. The sample comprises a few hundred thousand clones, around 85% of which are singletons, and under 2.5% rests with the top ten. The specimen was PBMCs or T cells enriched from blood (not recorded which). These receptors were collected from a man aged 30-40 years who had recovered from COVID-19. CDR3s include the opening cysteine and the closing phenylalanine or tryptophan. A D gene is named only where the DNA matches it firmly. A row's size may be missing; if present it is once, few, many or a size class.

d_call	v_call	j_call	clone_size	cdr3_aa	cdr3_nt
NA	TRBV19	TRBJ2-3	NA	CASSLTETDTQYF	TGTGCCAGTAGTCTGACAGAGACAGATACGCAGTATTTT
TRBD1	TRBV5-1	TRBJ1-3	NA	CASSEQGARGNTIYF	TGCGCCAGCAGCGAACAGGGGGCGCGTGGAAACACCATATATTTT
NA	TRBV6-5	TRBJ2-7	NA	CASSYSSSSGSYEQYF	TGTGCCAGCAGTTACTCATCCAGTTCAGGCTCCTACGAGCAGTACTTC
NA	TRBV12-3/TRBV12-4	TRBJ1-1	once	CASSFGQLEAFF	TGTGCCAGCAGTTTCGGACAGCTTGAAGCTTTCTTT
NA	TRBV3-1/TRBV3-2	TRBJ1-5	NA	CASSHGGNKPQHF	TGTGCCAGCAGCCACGGCGGGAATAAGCCCCAGCATTTT
NA	TRBV2	TRBJ1-6	NA	CASSAGEFDNSPLHF	TGTGCCAGCAGTGCCGGTGAATTCGATAATTCACCCCTCCACTTT
TRBD2	TRBV14	TRBJ2-3	once	CASSPGLGPDTQYF	TGTGCCAGCAGCCCCGGACTAGGTCCGGATACGCAGTATTTT
TRBD1	TRBV5-4	TRBJ1-1	NA	CASSPTKTGGRTEAFF	TGTGCCAGCAGCCCGACTAAGACAGGGGGAAGGACTGAAGCTTTCTTT
NA	TRBV5-4	TRBJ1-3	NA	CASSTGRGGPGNTIYF	TGTGCCAGCAGCACCGGCCGGGGAGGTCCTGGAAACACCATATATTTT
NA	TRBV5-1	TRBJ1-1	NA	CASSLPRGNMNTEAFF	TGCGCCAGCAGCTTGCCCAGGGGAAACATGAACACTGAAGCTTTCTTT
NA	TRBV3-1/TRBV3-2	TRBJ1-1	once	CASSQALLTVTEAFF	TGTGCCAGCAGCCAAGCCCTTTTGACAGTTACTGAAGCTTTCTTT
NA	TRBV7-2	TRBJ2-7	few	CASSPQGGSYEQYF	TGTGCCAGCAGCCCCCAGGGGGGCTCCTACGAGCAGTACTTC
TRBD2	TRBV7-2	TRBJ2-3	NA	CASSLALAGGTDTQYF	TGTGCCAGCAGCTTAGCGCTCGCGGGGGGCACAGATACGCAGTATTTT
NA	TRBV6-4	TRBJ2-3	NA	CASSSTVDTDTQYF	TGTGCCAGCAGTTCCACAGTGGACACAGATACGCAGTATTTT
NA	TRBV19	TRBJ1-1	NA	CASSMGQLNTEAFF	TGTGCCAGTAGTATGGGCCAACTGAACACTGAAGCTTTCTTT
TRBD1	TRBV4-2	TRBJ1-2	NA	CASSPQTGSYGYTF	TGTGCCAGCAGCCCTCAGACAGGGAGCTATGGCTACACCTTC
TRBD1	TRBV2	TRBJ1-5	once	CASGGTGGYQPQHF	TGTGCCAGCGGCGGGACAGGGGGATATCAGCCCCAGCATTTT
NA	TRBV30	TRBJ2-7	NA	CAWSVYGGVSYEQYF	TGTGCCTGGAGTGTATATGGGGGCGTTTCCTACGAGCAGTACTTC
TRBD1	TRBV6-6	TRBJ1-2	NA	CASSLGGLNYGYTF	TGTGCCAGCAGCCTAGGGGGCCTGAACTATGGCTACACCTTC
NA	TRBV19	TRBJ1-2	NA	CASNIHLGRRSYGYTF	TGTGCCAGTAATATCCACTTGGGCAGGCGATCTTATGGCTACACCTTC
TRBD1	TRBV7-2	TRBJ1-6	NA	CASSLRQGDNSPLHF	TGTGCCAGCAGCTTACGACAGGGAGATAATTCACCCCTCCACTTT
TRBD2	TRBV7-2	TRBJ2-1	few	CASSLAGGFYNEQFF	TGTGCCAGCAGCTTAGCCGGGGGGTTCTACAATGAGCAGTTCTTC
NA	TRBV14	TRBJ1-1	many	CASSVLTDTEAFF	TGTGCCAGCAGCGTCTTGACAGACACTGAAGCTTTCTTT
TRBD1	TRBV18	TRBJ2-2	once	CASSPPRIGQGNTGELFF	TGTGCCAGCTCACCACCCAGAATTGGACAGGGGAACACCGGGGAGCTGTTTTTT
TRBD1	TRBV5-1	TRBJ1-3	NA	CASSSWGRQGDTIYF	TGCGCCAGCAGCTCCTGGGGCCGACAGGGGGACACCATATATTTT
TRBD1	TRBV4-1	TRBJ2-7	once	CASSQGTGGTYEQYF	TGCGCCAGCAGCCAAGGGACAGGGGGAACCTACGAGCAGTACTTC
NA	TRBV5-1	TRBJ1-3	few	CASSLAGYGNTIYF	TGCGCCAGCAGCTTGGCAGGGTACGGAAACACCATATATTTT
TRBD2	TRBV9	TRBJ2-3	NA	CASSVTGGPVDTQYF	TGTGCCAGCAGCGTAACGGGGGGGCCGGTAGATACGCAGTATTTT
TRBD1	TRBV6-5	TRBJ1-2	NA	CASERTGAPYGYTF	TGTGCCAGCGAGCGGACAGGGGCCCCTTATGGCTACACCTTC
NA	TRBV30	TRBJ2-7	NA	CAWSQGGSYEQYF	TGTGCCTGGAGTCAGGGGGGATCCTACGAGCAGTACTTC
TRBD1	TRBV7-2	TRBJ1-6	NA	CASSPSTGGHNSPLHF	TGTGCCAGCAGCCCTTCGACAGGGGGGCACAATTCACCCCTCCACTTT
NA	TRBV7-2	TRBJ2-7	once	CASRGPGRDEQYF	TGTGCCAGCAGGGGGCCGGGCCGCGACGAGCAGTACTTC
NA	TRBV18	TRBJ2-1	NA	CASSYRVVGYNEQFF	TGTGCCAGCTCATACCGTGTCGTCGGTTACAATGAGCAGTTCTTC
TRBD1	TRBV19	TRBJ2-5	NA	CASSIGGQGVETQYF	TGTGCCAGTAGTATAGGCGGACAGGGGGTCGAGACCCAGTACTTC
TRBD2	TRBV5-4	TRBJ2-7	NA	CASSSPLSGGRDEQYF	TGTGCCAGCAGCTCCCCACTTAGCGGGGGAAGGGACGAGCAGTACTTC
NA	TRBV3-1/TRBV3-2	TRBJ2-3	NA	CASSQEGLGAADTQYF	TGTGCCAGCAGCCAAGAAGGTTTAGGGGCGGCAGATACGCAGTATTTT
NA	TRBV2	TRBJ1-1	few	CASSELRLRAGKNTEAFF	TGTGCCAGCAGTGAACTGCGTCTTAGGGCAGGGAAGAACACTGAAGCTTTCTTT
TRBD1	TRBV7-8	TRBJ1-1	once	CASSPRQGFVNTEAFF	TGTGCCAGCAGCCCCAGACAGGGTTTTGTGAACACTGAAGCTTTCTTT
TRBD1	TRBV10-3	TRBJ1-3	NA	CATQGSGNTIYF	TGTGCCACACAGGGGAGTGGAAACACCATATATTTT
TRBD2	TRBV5-6	TRBJ2-3	NA	CASSRKTATSGADTQYF	TGTGCCAGCAGCCGGAAAACGGCGACTAGCGGGGCGGATACGCAGTATTTT
NA	TRBV27	TRBJ1-1	NA	CASSLSRGGNTEAFF	TGTGCCAGCAGTTTATCGCGGGGGGGGAACACTGAAGCTTTCTTT
NA	TRBV5-1	TRBJ1-2	NA	CASSLIQGGSYGYTF	TGCGCCAGCAGCTTGATACAGGGCGGGAGCTATGGCTACACCTTC
NA	TRBV6-4	TRBJ1-6	NA	CASSERGRSSPLHF	TGTGCCAGCAGTGAACGGGGTAGAAGTTCACCCCTCCACTTT
NA	TRBV9	TRBJ2-3	NA	CASSVGGRDTQYF	TGTGCCAGCAGCGTAGGGGGGCGTGATACGCAGTATTTT
TRBD1	TRBV3-1/TRBV3-2	TRBJ1-2	NA	CASSSSRQGWYGYTF	TGTGCCAGCAGCTCCAGCCGACAGGGTTGGTATGGCTACACCTTC
NA	TRBV7-9	TRBJ1-2	few	CASSERANYGYTF	TGTGCCAGCAGTGAGAGAGCTAACTATGGCTACACCTTC
TRBD1	TRBV10-2	TRBJ1-1	NA	CASRLGQGLEAFF	TGCGCCAGCAGACTGGGACAGGGGCTTGAAGCTTTCTTT
NA	TRBV30	TRBJ1-2	NA	CAWSVKASWTQVGGYTF	TGTGCCTGGAGTGTCAAGGCCTCCTGGACACAAGTGGGTGGCTACACCTTC